This TCR beta chain is from a study of shared clonotypes between healthy human individuals. V shed 5 bases and J 3 bases; nucleotides not matched to a gene: 9. Germline assignment: CDR1 SGHNT and CDR2 YYREEE (reference sequence). The CDR3 runs 15 residues. Clones were read by immunoSEQ multiplex PCR, and TCRdb kept only the in-frame ones, dropping some. Of about 470,000 clones detected, about 76% appear once; the ten largest clones hold about 13%. This TCR was sampled from a middle-aged woman in good health. Some clones in this sample may be carry-over from other donors' samples. The specimen sequenced was PBMCs. This chain uses TRBV5-4 with TRBJ2-3, with TRBD2 matching 7 bases. In DNA, the CDR3 is TGTGCCAGCAGGAGTGGCGGGAGTGGTACAGATACGCAGTATTTT. It specifies CASRSGGSGTDTQYF.